A selection of T cell receptor beta chains follows, all from one sample in a study of cytomegalovirus exposure and HLA in healthy donors. Sequencing was performed with immunoSEQ multiplex PCR; in TCRdb, only in-frame clones are kept and a portion is missing. The table includes tens of thousands of clones, about 70% detected once. The sequenced sample was PBMCs. The receptors come from a woman aged 45-65 years in good health and CMV-seropositive. The CDR3 runs from the conserved cysteine through the conserved F or W. The D gene is left open where the match is weak. Clone size appears in some rows only: once, few, many, or a class for an expanded clone.

D	size	V	J	DNA	CDR3
TRBD2	.	TRBV29-1	TRBJ2-3	TGCAGCGCCGTCCCCGCGGGAGGGCCGATAGATACGCAGTATTTT	CSAVPAGGPIDTQYF
.	.	TRBV23-1	TRBJ1-5	TGCGCCAGCAGTCAACCACAGGGCGTTCAGCCCCAGCATTTT	CASSQPQGVQPQHF
.	few	TRBV2	TRBJ1-5	TGTGCCAGCAGCTCCGAGGCTCAGCCCCAGCATTTT	CASSSEAQPQHF
.	.	TRBV6-6	TRBJ1-2	TGTGCCAGCAACCCCAGGGGTGGTGGCTACACCTTC	CASNPRGGGYTF
.	.	TRBV15	TRBJ2-7	TGTGCCACCAGCAGACCCACCGGGACAAGCTCCTACGAGCAGTACTTC	CATSRPTGTSSYEQYF
.	.	TRBV11-3	TRBJ2-3	TGTGCCAGCAGCGGGAGCGCAGATACGCAGTATTTT	CASSGSADTQYF
TRBD1	.	TRBV4-1	TRBJ1-4	TGCGCCAGCAGCCAAGAAGACAGGGGAAAGGGTGAAAAACTGTTTTTT	CASSQEDRGKGEKLFF
.	.	TRBV6-1	TRBJ1-5	TGTGCCAGCAGTGGAGTGGGAACAGGAGATCAGCCCCAGCATTTT	CASSGVGTGDQPQHF
.	.	TRBV16	TRBJ1-5	TGTGCCAGCAGCCAATTATTAGGGGATCAGCCCCAGCATTTT	CASSQLLGDQPQHF
.	.	TRBV29-1	TRBJ1-5	TGCAGCGTTCGGACAGCTGATCAGCCCCAGCATTTT	CSVRTADQPQHF
TRBD1	.	TRBV19	TRBJ2-3	TGTGCCAGTAGTATTGCGGCGGGGACAGGGAGTTCAGATACGCAGTATTTT	CASSIAAGTGSSDTQYF
TRBD2	.	TRBV7-2	TRBJ2-1	TGTGCCAGCAGTTTCGGGAGGGCCGGGGGAAATGAGCAGTTCTTC	CASSFGRAGGNEQFF
.	once	TRBV2	TRBJ2-1	TGTGCCAGCAGTATTTTTAGTGGTCTGCAGTTCTTC	CASSIFSGLQFF
.	.	TRBV14	TRBJ2-2	TGTGCCAGCAGCCAAGTTACGGGAGTAGTGTACACCGGGGAGCTGTTTTTT	CASSQVTGVVYTGELFF
TRBD2	.	TRBV14	TRBJ2-5	TGTGCCAGCACCACTAGCGGGAGGTTGACCCAGTACTTC	CASTTSGRLTQYF
TRBD1	.	TRBV2	TRBJ1-2	TGTGCCAGCAGCGCGGACAGGGTACGGGGCTACACCTTC	CASSADRVRGYTF
TRBD2	.	TRBV30	TRBJ2-7	TGTGCCTGGAGTGTACGGTCTAGCGGGGTCTGGGACGAGCAGTACTTC	CAWSVRSSGVWDEQYF